Presented here are 18 T cell receptor beta chains from one specimen sequenced in a study of T cell responses to AZD1222 COVID-19 vaccine. Here immunoSEQ multiplex PCR was the method, and the copy in TCRdb shows in-frame clones only, minus some. The sample includes around 95,000 clones, less than 90% of them seen just once. The sequenced sample was peripheral blood, obtained on day 0 of AZD1222 vaccination. These receptors were taken from an adult in good health.

This rearrangement joins TRBV27 to TRBJ2-7; either TRBD1 or TRBD2 may fit D (5 bases each). The germline gives CDR1 MNHEY, CDR2 SMNVEV (reference sequence). The V end was cut by 5 bases, the J end by 3 bases, with 14 bases between. The CDR3 has 14 amino acids. CDR3 in DNA: TGTGCCAGCAGTGAATCCGGGGCTGACTACGAGCAGTACTTC. Residues: CASSESGADYEQYF.

The J gene is TRBJ2-5, the V gene TRBV9; 9 bases line up with TRBD2. Germline CDR1 SGDLS, CDR2 YYNGEE. The CDR3 is 16 amino acids. Trimming removed 0 bases from V and 4 bases from J; junction bases left unmatched: 7. The CDR3 sequence is CASSVGVAGVAETQYF. As DNA, the CDR3 is TGTGCCAGCAGCGTAGGGGTAGCGGGAGTAGCAGAGACCCAGTACTTC.

The chain links TRBV7-2 to TRBJ2-1, with TRBD1 matching 10 bases. V shed 5 bases and J 5 bases; nucleotides not matched to a gene: 9. Germline-derived CDR1 and CDR2 are SGHTA and FQGNSA. The length of the CDR3 is 16 residues. The CDR3 coding sequence is TGTGCCAGCAGCGGCGGACAGGGGGGATTAAACAATGAGCAGTTCTTC. Translation gives CASSGGQGGLNNEQFF. Together with reference TRBV7-2 and TRBJ2-1, the CDR3 gives the full variable domain: GAGVSQSPSNKVTEKGKDVELRCDPISGHTALYWYRQSLGQGLEFLIYFQGNSAPDKSGLPSDRFSAERTGGSVSTLTIQRTQQEDSAVYLCASSGGQGGLNNEQFFGPGTRLTVL.

The V gene is TRBV19, the J gene TRBJ1-1; D remains unclear. This CDR3 comprises 14 residues. Germline V gene sequence: CDR1 LNHDA, CDR2 SQIVND (reference sequence). The V and J ends lost 9 bases and 0 bases respectively, with 14 bases between them. CDR3 nucleotide sequence: TGTGCCAGCGGGAGGAGGAGCATGAACACTGAAGCTTTCTTT. Translating gives CASGRRSMNTEAFF.

The J gene is TRBJ2-2, the V gene TRBV7-2, with TRBD2 identical over 9 bases. The V segment lost 5 bases and the J segment 6 bases; nucleotides outside the gene matches: 7. The CDR3 extends over 15 amino acids. Germline values: CDR1 SGHTA, CDR2 FQGNSA. The DNA for the CDR3 is TGTGCCAGCAGCCCGACCTTAGCGGGAGCCGGGGAGCTGTTTTTT. Encoded protein: CASSPTLAGAGELFF. The complete variable domain, with remaining parts taken from reference TRBV7-2 and TRBJ2-2, reads GAGVSQSPSNKVTEKGKDVELRCDPISGHTALYWYRQSLGQGLEFLIYFQGNSAPDKSGLPSDRFSAERTGGSVSTLTIQRTQQEDSAVYLCASSPTLAGAGELFFGEGSRLTVL.

In this sample, this clone turned up once. The rearrangement links TRBV27 to TRBJ2-5; no firm D call. Deletions cut 1 base from V and 5 bases from J, with 11 bases between. CDR1 and CDR2 from the germline V gene are MNHEY and SMNVEV (reference sequence). The CDR3 has 14 residues. In DNA, the CDR3 is TGTGCCAGCAGTTTATATGGGTTCGGCGAGACCCAGTACTTC. As protein: CASSLYGFGETQYF.

The chain couples TRBV6-5 to TRBJ1-1; D gene ambiguous. V was shortened by 2 bases and J by 5 bases, with 9 bases between the two germline ends. This CDR3 is built from 13 residues. From germline, CDR1 is MNHEY and CDR2 SVGAGI. The CDR3 nucleotides read TGTGCCAGCAGTTACGGAGCACAGACTGAAGCTTTCTTT. Its translation: CASSYGAQTEAFF.

The V gene is TRBV6-6, the J gene TRBJ1-2; D remains ambiguous. CDR1 is MNHNY, CDR2 SVGAGI, per germline (reference sequence). The CDR3 has 13 amino acids. Deletions cut 6 bases from V and 2 bases from J, with 10 bases between. The CDR3, as DNA: TGTGCCAGCAGGATAGGGTGGAACTATGGCTACACCTTC. Translated: CASRIGWNYGYTF.

The genes are TRBV29-1 and TRBJ2-3; TRBD2 might be the D (6 bases). V was shortened by 4 bases and J by 6 bases, with 17 bases between the two germline ends. This CDR3 is 14 amino acids long. The germline V gene encodes CDR1 SQVTM and CDR2 ANQGSEA. CDR3 residues: CSVVLREPRDTQYF. CDR3 nucleotides: TGCAGCGTTGTGTTGCGGGAACCTAGGGATACGCAGTATTTT.

This rearrangement joins TRBV27 to TRBJ1-1; D not certain. Trimming shortened V by 2 bases and J by 2 bases, and 12 bases separated the two germline ends. CDR3 length: 15 residues. CDR1 and CDR2 (germline): MNHEY, SMNVEV (reference sequence). The CDR3, as DNA: TGTGCCAGCAGTTTAAGGTCCCCGTCCAACACTGAAGCTTTCTTT. It codes for CASSLRSPSNTEAFF.

This chain connects TRBV28 to TRBJ1-4; D possibly corresponds to TRBD1 (5 bases). Germline loops: CDR1 MDHEN, CDR2 SYDVKM. With 5 bases removed from V and 8 bases from J, the gap between germline ends came to 18 bases. The CDR3 loop spans 15 amino acids. CDR3: CASSPPGRAGEKLFF. The CDR3 coding sequence is TGTGCCAGCAGTCCTCCGGGACGAGCAGGGGAAAAACTGTTTTTT.

This chain joins TRBV6-1 and TRBJ2-1, with 12 bases lining up with TRBD2. From germline, CDR1 is MNHNS and CDR2 SASEGT. The CDR3 contains 17 residues. Trimming removed 4 bases from V and 0 bases from J; junction bases left unmatched: 4. As DNA, the CDR3 is TGTGCCAGCAGTGCTCTACTAGCGGGAGGCTCCTACAATGAGCAGTTCTTC. Protein sequence: CASSALLAGGSYNEQFF.

The rearrangement links TRBV10-1 to TRBJ2-1, with 9 bases lining up with TRBD2. CDR1 is WNHNN, CDR2 SYGVQD, per germline (reference sequence). With V trimmed by 6 bases and J by 2 bases, 2 bases remained unmatched. CDR3 size: 14 residues. CDR3 sequence reads: CASSGLATYNEQFF. The CDR3 DNA reads as TGCGCCAGCAGCGGACTAGCGACCTACAATGAGCAGTTCTTC.

The chain employs TRBV28 and TRBJ1-4, with a possible D match to TRBD1 (5 bases). Germline CDR1 and CDR2: MDHEN and SYDVKM. V lost 4 bases and J lost 12, with 9 bases in between. This CDR3 contains 11 residues. The CDR3 DNA follows: TGTGCCAGCAGTTGGCTGGGGGAACTGTTTTTT. The encoded protein is CASSWLGELFF.

The rearrangement links TRBV6-6 to TRBJ1-5; D is uncertain. From germline, CDR1 is MNHNY and CDR2 SVGAGI (reference sequence). Trimming pared 6 bases from V and 4 bases from J, leaving 19 bases between. The CDR3 contains 16 residues. The CDR3 DNA reads TGTGCCAGCAGCCAAATTCTCACAGAAGGGAATCAGCCCCAGCATTTT. It specifies CASSQILTEGNQPQHF.

The rearrangement uses TRBV24-1 and TRBJ2-7; TRBD1 agrees at 10 bases. This CDR3 is 15 amino acids long. Trimming removed 3 bases from V and 2 bases from J; junction bases left unmatched: 3. The germline V gene encodes CDR1 KGHDR and CDR2 SFDVKD. Written as DNA, the CDR3 is TGTGCCACCAGTGATCCGGGACAGGGGACCTACGAGCAGTACTTC. This gives the protein CATSDPGQGTYEQYF.

The chain couples TRBV5-6 to TRBJ2-1, with TRBD2 matching over 7 bases. From germline, CDR1 is SGHDT and CDR2 YYEEEE. The J segment lost 0 bases and the V segment lost 4 bases, leaving 4 bases of the junction unmatched. The CDR3 extends over 15 amino acids. The CDR3 here is CASSDSGRSYNEQFF. DNA for the CDR3: TGTGCCAGCAGCGATAGCGGGCGCTCCTACAATGAGCAGTTCTTC.

The CDR3 protein is CASSTRGTFSGNTIYF. CDR3 DNA: TGTGCCAGCAGCACCCGAGGGACCTTCTCTGGAAACACCATATATTTT. This chain connects TRBV11-2 to TRBJ1-3; maybe TRBD1 (5 bases). Trimming took off 5 bases at V and 0 bases at J, with 14 bases between the two ends. Germline values: CDR1 SGHAT, CDR2 FQNNGV. CDR3 length: 16 amino acids.